This T cell receptor beta chain was sequenced for a study of cytomegalovirus exposure and HLA in healthy donors. Study-wide background: HLA-typed donors were the source of some 80 million unique TCRs, which an early data release held.

PCR involved 60 Vbeta and 13 Jbeta primers. Produced via immunoSEQ multiplex PCR; TCRdb's table is partial and in-frame only. The table records approximately 150,000 clones, 70% to 80% of them present only once. Looked up from germline, CDR1 is GTSNPN and CDR2 is SVGIG (reference sequence). V lost 3 bases and J 10 bases, leaving 13 bases between the germline ends. The CDR3 spans 12 residues. General study findings and limits: Owing to their indistinguishability, certain V segments, notably TRBV6-2 and TRBV6-3, were excluded.

In regard to this clone: The antigen remains undetermined.

Input material: PBMCs. The V and J genes are TRBV30 and TRBJ2-1; D may be TRBD1 (6 bases). This sequence was found in a woman aged 40 to 49 in good health and CMV-seronegative. The CDR3 DNA reads as TGTGCCTGGAGCCCCAGGGGAGTCGAGCAGTTCTTC. Translated, it gives CAWSPRGVEQFF. The full variable domain, in which reference TRBV30 and TRBJ2-1 provide the parts outside the CDR3, is SQTIHQWPATLVQPVGSPLSLECTVEGTSNPNLYWYRQAAGRGLQLLFYSVGIGQISSEVPQNLSASRPQDRQFILSSKKLLLSDSGFYLCAWSPRGVEQFFGPGTRLTVL.